This TCR beta chain was obtained from a study of response to subunit inactivated influenza vaccine. The study, taken as a whole, reports: Every seasonal influenza vaccination brings in few new T cells, the authors suggested.

The CDR3 is made up of 13 amino acids. The V gene's germline CDR1 is SGHRS and CDR2 YFSETQ. The V and J ends lost 5 bases and 1 base respectively, with 9 bases between them. MiXCR, run by TCRdb on the RT-PCR reads, gives a single entry per CDR3 protein. Of more than 700,000 distinct CDR3 sequences listed, around 21% were seen once; the top ten hold roughly 10%. This clonotype showed up just a few times. Its target is unknown. The source material was PBMCs from blood, sampled approximately 5 days after vaccination. The chain joins TRBV5-1 to TRBJ1-1; D not resolved. This TCR came from a man in his forties or fifties who received an inactivated influenza vaccine. The CDR3 loop reads CASRIHGNTEAFF. The CDR3 nucleotides read TGCGCCAGCAGAATACACGGGAACACTGAAGCTTTCTTT.